A selection of T cell receptor beta chains follows, all from one sample in a study of blood T cell repertoires in COVID-19. Libraries were prepared by immunoSEQ multiplex PCR; TCRdb keeps only in-frame clonotypes and omits some of them. This table has 230,000 or so clones, about 87% appearing once. Source material: PBMCs or T cells enriched from blood (not recorded which). The receptor source for this set is a woman aged 30 to 39 who had recovered from COVID-19. The CDR3 runs from the conserved cysteine through the conserved F or W. The D gene is left open where the match is weak. A clone size is listed for some rows: how often the clone was seen (once, few, many), or a class if it is expanded.

cdr3_length j_call v_call d_call clone_size cdr3_nt cdr3_aa
14 TRBJ1-2 TRBV7-2 - - TGTGCCAGCAGCTTAGAAGCAGGCAACTATGGCTACACCTTC CASSLEAGNYGYTF
13 TRBJ2-7 TRBV19 TRBD1 - TGTGCCAGTAGTATGGACAGGTCGTACGAGCAGTACTTC CASSMDRSYEQYF
16 TRBJ2-2 TRBV4-3 - - TGCGCCAGCAGCCAATCACTGTTCGCGAACACCGGGGAGCTGTTTTTT CASSQSLFANTGELFF
13 TRBJ2-2 TRBV27 - once TGTGCCAGCAAAGACAGACTTGGTGGGGAGCTGTTTTTT CASKDRLGGELFF
13 TRBJ1-1 TRBV2 TRBD1 - TGTGCCAGCAGTGAAACAGGGGGCACTGAAGCTTTCTTT CASSETGGTEAFF
13 TRBJ1-2 TRBV4-1 - few TGCGCCAGCAGCCAAGATAGGAGGGGTGGCTACACCTTC CASSQDRRGGYTF
16 TRBJ2-5 TRBV5-4 TRBD2 - TGTGCCAGCAGCTTGGGGCGGGGGTTTCACCAAGAGACCCAGTACTTC CASSLGRGFHQETQYF
18 TRBJ2-3 TRBV7-2 - - TGTGCCAGCAGCTTAGCGCTGGGGACAACAATCACCACAGATACGCAGTATTTT CASSLALGTTITTDTQYF
15 TRBJ1-3 TRBV4-3 - - TGCGCCAGCAGCCAAGATTCCGGCTCTGGAAACACCATATATTTT CASSQDSGSGNTIYF
11 TRBJ2-1 TRBV2 - - TGTGCCAGCAGCCTGACAGGCATAATATTCTTC CASSLTGIIFF
18 TRBJ2-7 TRBV9 - - TGTGCCAGCAGCGTAGGCGGGGATATCAGTGTACGCTCATACGAGCAGTACTTC CASSVGGDISVRSYEQYF
15 TRBJ1-5 TRBV6-1 TRBD1 - TGTGCCAGCAGTGAAACAGGGGGGTTTAATCAGCCCCAGCATTTT CASSETGGFNQPQHF
14 TRBJ1-3 TRBV7-2 - - TGTGCCAGCAGCGTCGGGATTACTGGAAACACCATATATTTT CASSVGITGNTIYF
11 TRBJ2-7 TRBV11-1 - - TGTGCCAGCAGCTCGGTCTACGAGCAGTACTTC CASSSVYEQYF
16 TRBJ2-1 TRBV11-2 - few TGTGCCAGCACCTTGAGGGGGGGAAACTCCTACAATGAGCAGTTCTTC CASTLRGGNSYNEQFF
14 TRBJ2-5 TRBV15 TRBD1 - TGTGCCACCAGTACAGGACAGGTACAAGAGACCCAGTACTTC CATSTGQVQETQYF
16 TRBJ2-1 TRBV7-9 TRBD2 - TGTGCCAGCAGCCCGCAAACTAGCGGGGGGATTGGTGAGCAGTTCTTC CASSPQTSGGIGEQFF
15 TRBJ2-3 TRBV5-1 - - TGCGCCAGCAGCTTGGACGTGGGGGGGCCGGATACGCAGTATTTT CASSLDVGGPDTQYF
15 TRBJ2-2 TRBV7-2 TRBD2 - TGTGCCAGCAGCTTAGGCGGGGGGGACACCGGGGAGCTGTTTTTT CASSLGGGDTGELFF
15 TRBJ2-4 TRBV7-2 TRBD1 - TGTGCCAGCAGCTTCGCCGGGACAGCCGGAAACATTCAGTACTTC CASSFAGTAGNIQYF
15 TRBJ2-7 TRBV11-1 TRBD1 - TGTGCCAGCTCATCCCTTAGGACAGGGGCCTACGAGCAGTACTTC CASSSLRTGAYEQYF
15 TRBJ1-2 TRBV6-5 - - TGTGCCAGCAGTTACTCTCGCGACAGCCTCTATGGCTACACCTTC CASSYSRDSLYGYTF
15 TRBJ1-4 TRBV5-1 - - TGCGCCAGCAGCTGGGGAGAGGCAACTAATGAAAAACTGTTTTTT CASSWGEATNEKLFF
14 TRBJ2-7 TRBV9 TRBD2 - TGTGCCAGCAGCACGGAACTAGCGTCCTACGAGCAGTACTTC CASSTELASYEQYF
14 TRBJ2-7 TRBV4-3 - - TGCGCCAGCAGCCAAGGGAGTAGGTCCTACGAGCAGTACTTC CASSQGSRSYEQYF
14 TRBJ2-7 TRBV5-1 TRBD1 - TGCGCCAGCAGCTGGGGGACAGGGGGCTTCGAGCAGTACTTC CASSWGTGGFEQYF
15 TRBJ2-1 TRBV15 TRBD2 - TGTGCCACCAGCAACGGACTAGTTATTTACAATGAGCAGTTCTTC CATSNGLVIYNEQFF
14 TRBJ2-1 TRBV10-3 TRBD2 few TGTGCCACCTCGACTAGCGGGGGTCTCGATGAGCAGTTCTTC CATSTSGGLDEQFF
13 TRBJ2-3 TRBV9 - many TGTGCCAGCAGCGTAGGGGGACTGGGCACGCAGTATTTT CASSVGGLGTQYF
14 TRBJ2-1 TRBV7-3 TRBD2 - TGTGCCAGCAGCTTAAGCCTAGCGGTAAATGAGCAGTTCTTC CASSLSLAVNEQFF
12 TRBJ1-4 TRBV19 - - TGTGCCAGTAGTATACCGGGGGAAAAACTGTTTTTT CASSIPGEKLFF
15 TRBJ1-5 TRBV2 - - TGTGCCAGCAGTGAAGCGATCAGAAACAATCAGCCCCAGCATTTT CASSEAIRNNQPQHF
12 TRBJ2-7 TRBV7-8 - - TGTGCCAGCAGCCCCGAGTGGTACGAGCAGTACTTC CASSPEWYEQYF
19 TRBJ1-2 TRBV6-9 TRBD1 - TGTGCCAGCAGTTATCCTTTGGAGGGGACAGGGGCTTCTAACTATGGCTACACCTTC CASSYPLEGTGASNYGYTF
16 TRBJ1-1 TRBV19 - - TGTGCCAGTACTAGGGGACTTCTGGGTTCGAACACTGAAGCTTTCTTT CASTRGLLGSNTEAFF
14 TRBJ2-7 TRBV18 TRBD1 - TGTGCCAGCTCACCACGACAGGGGGCCTACGAGCAGTACTTC CASSPRQGAYEQYF
14 TRBJ2-1 TRBV7-2 - - TGTGCCAGCAGCTCCGAGGCGGGGGCGGGAGAGCAGTTCTTC CASSSEAGAGEQFF
15 TRBJ2-6 TRBV7-3 - - TGTGCCAGCAGCTTAGATAGCTCTGGGGCCAACGTCCTGACTTTC CASSLDSSGANVLTF
13 TRBJ1-2 TRBV7-9 TRBD1 - TGTGCCAGCAGAGGACAGGGCGGCTATGGCTACACCTTC CASRGQGGYGYTF
14 TRBJ2-3 TRBV7-8 - - TGTGCCAGCAGCTTAACCCCTAGAGCAGATACGCAGTATTTT CASSLTPRADTQYF
15 TRBJ1-1 TRBV5-1 - - TGCGCCAGCAGCCCAACAAACGGAGGGAAGACTGAAGCTTTCTTT CASSPTNGGKTEAFF
15 TRBJ1-6 TRBV7-9 - - TGTGCCAGCAGCTTAGAGGGGACACATAATTCACCCCTCCACTTT CASSLEGTHNSPLHF
14 TRBJ2-7 TRBV20-1 TRBD1 - TGCAGTGCTAGTTACAGGACAGGGGGGCTTGAGCAGTACTTC CSASYRTGGLEQYF
15 TRBJ1-2 TRBV14 - - TGTGCCAGCAGCCAAGATTTGCAAAGCAACTATGGCTACACCTTC CASSQDLQSNYGYTF